This T cell receptor (beta chain) was obtained from a study of blood T cell repertoires in COVID-19 (dated by TCRdb to 2019 to 2021). Context from the whole study: The collaborator samples originated in the United States, Italy and Spain and spanned the acute and convalescent phases of COVID-19. The repertoires were released in a freely available public database meant as a resource for research on the immune response to SARS-CoV-2. The samples were drawn from two sources: the first 160 participants of the ongoing ImmuneRACE study, and 950 to 1,500 subjects contributed by 6 global collaborators. Subjects who had been exposed to COVID-19, were actively infected with it, or had recovered from it provided the deeply sampled blood TCRbeta repertoires that made up the dataset. Sample metadata almost always included a de-identified subject ID, COVID-19 status, age in years and sex. Where HLA class I and class II types were available, the types were taken from metadata supplied by the sample provider, not from assay-based typing. The material from the prospective study consisted of cDNA or gDNA derived from T cells, B-cell-depleted T cells, or PBMCs.

What the research found in general, with its limitations: The quantity of clinical and demographic metadata differed by source and by participant and was supplied without curation.

The collaborating institutions used their own protocols to collect whole blood in K2EDTA tubes. For TCRbeta analysis, collaborators shipped samples in one of three forms: frozen whole blood, isolated PBMCs, or DNA extracted from either of those sample types. For this chain, trimming is 2 bases at the V end and 0 bases at the J end, and the number of junction bases without a gene match is 6. The CDR3 runs 17 amino acids, cysteine and phenylalanine included. CDR3 DNA is the only sequence kept; it has 51 bases, read in frame from the first base. CDR1 and CDR2 (MGHDK, SYGVNS) derive from the germline V gene. TCRbeta CDR3 regions were amplified from genomic DNA using the immunoSEQ Assay, a bias-controlled multiplex PCR. The paper's processing steps were these. Nucleated cell counts per sample were estimated from amplification of reference gene primers within the assay. To quantify the absolute abundance of each unique TCRbeta CDR3 rearrangement, sequence reads were collapsed and filtered. For each sample, productive Simpson clonality was calculated as the square root of Simpson's diversity index across productive rearrangements. TCRdb limited this immuneACCESS table to in-frame rearrangements with V and J called. A share of clones is missing; checked studies link under half to unresolved V genes, and the rest is unexplained. V and J calls and clone size come straight from that table; D and trimming were deduced from the DNA. The sample table holds 150,000 to 200,000 clones, of which more than 75% were seen once. The ten largest clones represent approximately 2.4% of the sample.

Concerning this clone: There is no known antigen for this receptor. One base away there is no much larger clone; base qualities are not given.

The TCR was taken from a man younger than 35 with acute or convalescent COVID-19. This receptor chain uses TRBV25-1 and TRBJ1-4; TRBD1 lines up with 7 middle nucleotides. What was sequenced was peripheral blood. The CDR3 here reads CASSERGGGATNEKLFF. The DNA sequence follows: TGTGCCAGCAGTGAACGAGGGGGCGGCGCAACTAATGAAAAACTGTTTTTT.